This TCR beta chain is drawn from a study of Ad26.COV2.S vaccination and SARS-CoV-2 variants. Study-level findings and limits: Total responses of T cells may have been underestimated by the analyses of TCR breadth and depth.

Treatment reported: some 20 received Ad26.COV2.S at low or high dose, single or two shots; about 5 received placebo; per-sample allocation not given. Specimens were obtained on day 63 following the first vaccine or placebo injection. From germline, CDR1 is GTSNPN and CDR2 SVGIG (reference sequence). CDR3 length equals 14 residues. Unmatched junction bases numbered 11, after V lost 5 bases and J lost 7 bases. The assay was immunoSEQ multiplex PCR, and TCRdb's table has in-frame clones only and misses some. This repertoire shows fewer than 800,000 clones, around 90% found once; its top ten account for about 1.5%. Of note for this clone: Its target is not known.

Sequences were derived from peripheral blood, sampled in a trial of Ad26.COV2.S vaccine versus placebo. This receptor was obtained from a person aged 18-60 years who received the Ad26.COV2.S COVID-19 vaccine or a placebo. The chain couples TRBV30 to TRBJ1-5; 7 nucleotides line up with TRBD1. The CDR3 DNA reads as TGTGCCTGGGGCGGCGACAGGGATGGACAGCCCCAGCATTTT. Translated, it gives CAWGGDRDGQPQHF.